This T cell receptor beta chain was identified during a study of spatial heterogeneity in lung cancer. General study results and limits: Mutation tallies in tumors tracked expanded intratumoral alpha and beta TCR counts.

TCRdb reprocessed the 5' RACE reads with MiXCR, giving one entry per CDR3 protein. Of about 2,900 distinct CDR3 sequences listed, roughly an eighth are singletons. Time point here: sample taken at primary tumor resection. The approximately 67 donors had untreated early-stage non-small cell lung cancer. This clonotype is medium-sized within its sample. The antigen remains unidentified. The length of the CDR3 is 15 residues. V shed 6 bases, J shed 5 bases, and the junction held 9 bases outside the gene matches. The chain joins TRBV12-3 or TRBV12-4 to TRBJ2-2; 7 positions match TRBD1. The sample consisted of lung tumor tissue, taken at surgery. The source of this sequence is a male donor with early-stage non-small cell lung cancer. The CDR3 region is CASRNTRGYTGELFF. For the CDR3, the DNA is TGTGCCAGCAGAAATACCAGGGGGTATACCGGGGAGCTGTTTTTT.